Detailed here is one T cell receptor beta chain. Its matching antigen is unknown. The read ends 3 residues before the CDR3 terminus; that terminus is restored from the germline J gene. Here immunoSEQ multiplex PCR was the method, and the copy in TCRdb shows in-frame clones only, minus some. The sample has about 40,000 clones. Per germline, CDR1 SGHDT and CDR2 YYEEEE. Deletions cut 0 bases from V and 4 bases from J, with 13 bases between. The CDR3 runs 15 residues. The entry originates in a study of T cells in women clearing cervical HPV infection. For the study at large: Controls gave blood once infection was undetectable; cases at lesion identification.

Prevalent HPV16 infections were excluded; only incident single HPV16 infections included. General study results and limits: CIN3+ cases had significantly higher TCR repertoire richness than controls, but evenness did not differ.

This TCR derives from a woman between 18 and 69 years old with a cervical HPV16 infection that either progressed to CIN3+ or cleared (not recorded which). Sequenced input: blood buffy coat. The chain recombines TRBV5-6 with TRBJ1-2, with D uncertain. CDR3 DNA, as far as it was read: TGTGCCAGCAGCTTGGACAGCCCTGAACGCTATGGC. Residues: CASSLDSPERYG. The complete CDR3 protein is CASSLDSPERYGYTF.